This T cell receptor beta chain was documented in a study of blood T cell repertoires in COVID-19. Germline V gene lookup returns CDR1 SGHAT and CDR2 FQNNGV. Trimming took off 3 bases at V and 3 bases at J, with 11 bases between the two ends. The CDR3 spans 14 residues. The table came from immunoSEQ multiplex PCR; TCRdb's copy has only in-frame clones and leaves some out. The sample gives about 110,000 clones, around 86% of which show up once; less than 45% is in the top ten. The chain joins TRBV11-2 to TRBJ1-2; the D gene is possibly TRBD1 (6 bases). The receptor's source is a man older than 75 with acute or convalescent COVID-19. The specimen sequenced was peripheral blood. The CDR3 DNA reads TGTGCCAGCAGCTTCCGCTACAGGGACTATGGCTACACCTTC. Its translation is CASSFRYRDYGYTF.